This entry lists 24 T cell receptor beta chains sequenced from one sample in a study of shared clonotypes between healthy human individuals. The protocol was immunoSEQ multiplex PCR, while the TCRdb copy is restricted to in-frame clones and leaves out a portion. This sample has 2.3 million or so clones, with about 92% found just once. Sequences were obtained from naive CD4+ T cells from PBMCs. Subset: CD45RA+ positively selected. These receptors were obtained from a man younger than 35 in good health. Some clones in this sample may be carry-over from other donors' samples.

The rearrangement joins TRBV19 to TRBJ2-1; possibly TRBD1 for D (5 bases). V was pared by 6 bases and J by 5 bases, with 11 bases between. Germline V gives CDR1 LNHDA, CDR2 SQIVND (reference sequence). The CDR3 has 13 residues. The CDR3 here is CASRFRVNNEQFF. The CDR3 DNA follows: TGTGCCAGTAGATTCAGGGTAAACAATGAGCAGTTCTTC.

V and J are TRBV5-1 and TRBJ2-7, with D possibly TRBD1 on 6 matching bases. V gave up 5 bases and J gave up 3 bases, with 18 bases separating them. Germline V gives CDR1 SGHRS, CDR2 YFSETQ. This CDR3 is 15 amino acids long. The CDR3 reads CASRFLGQGSYEQYF. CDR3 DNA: TGCGCCAGCAGGTTTTTGGGGCAGGGGAGCTACGAGCAGTACTTC.

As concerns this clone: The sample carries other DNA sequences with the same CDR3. CDR3 residues: CASSLPGGMNTEAFF. CDR3 coding DNA: TGTGCCAGCAGTTTGCCGGGGGGTATGAACACTGAAGCTTTCTTT. The rearrangement uses TRBV28 and TRBJ1-1, with a possible D match to TRBD1 (5 bases). CDR3 size: 15 residues. From germline, CDR1 is MDHEN and CDR2 SYDVKM. Trimming removed 3 bases at V and 0 bases at J, with 11 bases between.

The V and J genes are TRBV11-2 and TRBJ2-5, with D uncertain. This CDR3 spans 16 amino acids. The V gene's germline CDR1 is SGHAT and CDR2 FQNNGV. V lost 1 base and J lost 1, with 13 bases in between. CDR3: CASSLGASGAQETQYF. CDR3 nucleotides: TGTGCCAGCAGCTTAGGGGCATCTGGCGCCCAAGAGACCCAGTACTTC.

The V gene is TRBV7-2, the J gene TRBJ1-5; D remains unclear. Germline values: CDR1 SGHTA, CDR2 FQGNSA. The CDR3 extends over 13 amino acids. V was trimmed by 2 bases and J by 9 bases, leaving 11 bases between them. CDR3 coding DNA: TGTGCCAGCAGCTTAATCTATACGGGGCCCCAGCATTTT. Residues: CASSLIYTGPQHF. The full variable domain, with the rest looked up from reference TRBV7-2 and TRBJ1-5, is GAGVSQSPSNKVTEKGKDVELRCDPISGHTALYWYRQSLGQGLEFLIYFQGNSAPDKSGLPSDRFSAERTGGSVSTLTIQRTQQEDSAVYLCASSLIYTGPQHFGDGTRLSIL.

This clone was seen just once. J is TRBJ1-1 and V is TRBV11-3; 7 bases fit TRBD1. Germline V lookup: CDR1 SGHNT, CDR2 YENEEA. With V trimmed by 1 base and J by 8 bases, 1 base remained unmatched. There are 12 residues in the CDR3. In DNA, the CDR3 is TGTGCCAGCAGCTTAGGGACAGGAGAAGCTTTCTTT. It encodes CASSLGTGEAFF. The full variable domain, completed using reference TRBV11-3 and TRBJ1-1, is EAGVVQSPRYKIIEKKQPVAFWCNPISGHNTLYWYLQNLGQGPELLIRYENEEAVDDSQLPKDRFSAERLKGVDSTLKIQPAELGDSAVYLCASSLGTGEAFFGQGTRLTVV.

DNA for the CDR3: TGTGCCAGCAGTTATTTCGAGGGGCAGGGGCGCGACGAGCAGTACTTC. Amino acids: CASSYFEGQGRDEQYF. This rearrangement joins TRBV6-5 to TRBJ2-7; tentatively, D is TRBD1 (6 bases). The germline CDR1 and CDR2 sequences are MNHEY and SVGAGI. V lost 3 bases, J lost 5 bases, and 20 bases lay in between. This CDR3 is built from 16 residues.

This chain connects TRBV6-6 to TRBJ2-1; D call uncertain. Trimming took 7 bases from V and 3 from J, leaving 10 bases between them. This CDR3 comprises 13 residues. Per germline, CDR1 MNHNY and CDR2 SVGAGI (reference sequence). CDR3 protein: CASIHAVYNEQFF. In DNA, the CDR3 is TGTGCCAGCATCCACGCAGTCTACAATGAGCAGTTCTTC.

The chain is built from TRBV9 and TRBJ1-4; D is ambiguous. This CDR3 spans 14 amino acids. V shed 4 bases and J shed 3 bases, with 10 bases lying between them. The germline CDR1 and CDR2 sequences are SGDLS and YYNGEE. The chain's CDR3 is CASSYQASNEKLFF. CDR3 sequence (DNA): TGTGCCAGCAGCTACCAAGCCTCTAATGAAAAACTGTTTTTT. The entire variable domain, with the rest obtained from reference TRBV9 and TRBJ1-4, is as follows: DSGVTQTPKHLITATGQRVTLRCSPRSGDLSVYWYQQSLDQGLQFLIQYYNGEERAKGNILERFSAQQFPDLHSELNLSSLELGDSALYFCASSYQASNEKLFFGSGTQLSVL.

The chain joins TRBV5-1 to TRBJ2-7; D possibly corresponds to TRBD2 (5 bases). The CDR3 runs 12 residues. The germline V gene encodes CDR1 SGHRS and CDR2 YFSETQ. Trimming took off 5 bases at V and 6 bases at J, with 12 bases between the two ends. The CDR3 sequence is CASRSGIREQYF. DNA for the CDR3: TGCGCCAGCAGAAGCGGTATCCGCGAGCAGTACTTC.

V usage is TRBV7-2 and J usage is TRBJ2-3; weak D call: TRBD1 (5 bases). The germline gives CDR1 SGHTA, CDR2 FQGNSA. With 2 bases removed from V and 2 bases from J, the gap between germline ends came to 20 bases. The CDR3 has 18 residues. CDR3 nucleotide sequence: TGTGCCAGCAGCTTAAGAGCTAGACAGCACTCCCCCACAGATACGCAGTATTTT. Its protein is CASSLRARQHSPTDTQYF.

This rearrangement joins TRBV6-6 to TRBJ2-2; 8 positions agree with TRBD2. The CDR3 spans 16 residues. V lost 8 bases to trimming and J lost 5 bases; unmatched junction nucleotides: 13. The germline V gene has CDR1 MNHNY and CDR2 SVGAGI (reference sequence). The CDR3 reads CASGYHGRGTTGELFF. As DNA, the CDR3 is TGTGCCAGCGGATATCACGGGAGGGGGACGACCGGGGAGCTGTTTTTT.

DNA of the CDR3: TGTGCCAGCAGCTCACAGGGACGCTCCTACGAGCAGTACTTC. It specifies CASSSQGRSYEQYF. J is TRBJ2-7 and V is TRBV5-4; TRBD1 might be the D (6 bases). The germline CDR1 and CDR2 sequences are SGHNT and YYREEE (reference sequence). This CDR3 has 14 amino acids. V was pared by 3 bases and J by 0 bases, with 10 bases between.

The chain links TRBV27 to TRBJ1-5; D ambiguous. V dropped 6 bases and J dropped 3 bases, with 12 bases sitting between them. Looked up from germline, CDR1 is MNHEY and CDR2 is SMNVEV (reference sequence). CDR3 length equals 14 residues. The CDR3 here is CASSNRDFNQPQHF. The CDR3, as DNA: TGTGCCAGCAGCAACCGGGATTTCAATCAGCCCCAGCATTTT.

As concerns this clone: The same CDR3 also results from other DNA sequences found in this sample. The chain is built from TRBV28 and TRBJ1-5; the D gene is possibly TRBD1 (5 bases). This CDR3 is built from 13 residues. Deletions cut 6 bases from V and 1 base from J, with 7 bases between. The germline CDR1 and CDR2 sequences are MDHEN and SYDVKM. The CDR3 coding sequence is TGTGCCAGCAGCCGGGACAGCAATCAGCCCCAGCATTTT. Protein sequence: CASSRDSNQPQHF.

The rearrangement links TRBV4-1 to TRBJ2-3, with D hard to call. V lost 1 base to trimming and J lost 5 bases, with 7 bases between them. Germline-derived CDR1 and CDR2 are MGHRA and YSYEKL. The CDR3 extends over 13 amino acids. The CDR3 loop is CASSQGPGDTQYF. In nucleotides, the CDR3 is TGCGCCAGCAGCCAAGGACCAGGAGATACGCAGTATTTT.

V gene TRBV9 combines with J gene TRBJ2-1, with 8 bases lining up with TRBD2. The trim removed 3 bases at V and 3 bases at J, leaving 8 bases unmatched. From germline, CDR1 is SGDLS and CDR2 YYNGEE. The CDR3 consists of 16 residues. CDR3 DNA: TGTGCCAGCAGCGCCGCGGGGGGCGACTTCTACAATGAGCAGTTCTTC. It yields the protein CASSAAGGDFYNEQFF.

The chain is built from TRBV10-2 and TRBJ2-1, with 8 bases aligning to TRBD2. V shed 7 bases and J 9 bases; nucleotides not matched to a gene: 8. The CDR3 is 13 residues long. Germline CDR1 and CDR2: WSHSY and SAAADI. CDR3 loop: CASISGSPPEQFF. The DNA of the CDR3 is TGCGCCAGCATAAGCGGGAGTCCTCCTGAGCAGTTCTTC.

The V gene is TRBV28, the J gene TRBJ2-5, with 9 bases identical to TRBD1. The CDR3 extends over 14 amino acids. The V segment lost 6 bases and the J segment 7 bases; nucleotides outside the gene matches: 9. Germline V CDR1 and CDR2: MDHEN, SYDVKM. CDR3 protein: CASSERTGAMTQYF. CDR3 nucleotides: TGTGCCAGCAGCGAGAGGACAGGGGCGATGACCCAGTACTTC. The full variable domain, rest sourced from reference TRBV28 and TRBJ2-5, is DVKVTQSSRYLVKRTGEKVFLECVQDMDHENMFWYRQDPGLGLRLIYFSYDVKMKEKGDIPEGYSVSREKKERFSLILESASTNQTSMYLCASSERTGAMTQYFGPGTRLLVL.

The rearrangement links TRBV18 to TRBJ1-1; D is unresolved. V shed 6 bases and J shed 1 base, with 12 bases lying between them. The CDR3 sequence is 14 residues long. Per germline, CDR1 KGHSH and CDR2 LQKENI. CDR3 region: CASSPGYTNTEAFF. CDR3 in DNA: TGTGCCAGCTCGCCCGGGTACACGAACACTGAAGCTTTCTTT.

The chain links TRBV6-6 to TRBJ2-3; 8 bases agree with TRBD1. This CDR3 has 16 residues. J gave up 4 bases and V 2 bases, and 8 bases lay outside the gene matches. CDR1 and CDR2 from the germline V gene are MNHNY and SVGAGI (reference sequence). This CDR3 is CASSYGRGLLADTQYF. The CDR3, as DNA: TGTGCCAGCAGTTACGGCAGGGGGCTTTTGGCAGATACGCAGTATTTT.

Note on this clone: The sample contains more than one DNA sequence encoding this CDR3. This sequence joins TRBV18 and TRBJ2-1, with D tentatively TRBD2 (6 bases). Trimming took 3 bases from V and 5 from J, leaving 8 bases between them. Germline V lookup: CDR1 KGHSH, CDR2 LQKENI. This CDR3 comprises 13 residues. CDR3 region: CASSPGLNNEQFF. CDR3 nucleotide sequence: TGTGCCAGCTCACCGGGACTTAACAATGAGCAGTTCTTC. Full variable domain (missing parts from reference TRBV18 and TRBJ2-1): NAGVMQNPRHLVRRRGQEARLRCSPMKGHSHVYWYRQLPEEGLKFMVYLQKENIIDESGMPKERFSAEFPKEGPSILRIQQVVRGDSAAYFCASSPGLNNEQFFGPGTRLTVL.

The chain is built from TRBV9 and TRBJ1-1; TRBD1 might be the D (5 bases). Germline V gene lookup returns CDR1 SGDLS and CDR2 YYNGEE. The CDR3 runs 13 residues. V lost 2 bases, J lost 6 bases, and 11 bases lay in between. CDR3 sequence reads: CASSVLAGSEAFF. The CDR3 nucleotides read TGTGCCAGCAGCGTTTTGGCAGGGTCTGAAGCTTTCTTT.

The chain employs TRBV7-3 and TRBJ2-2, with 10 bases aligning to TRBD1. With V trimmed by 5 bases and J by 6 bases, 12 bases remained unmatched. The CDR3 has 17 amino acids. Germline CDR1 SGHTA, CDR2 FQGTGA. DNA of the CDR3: TGTGCCAGCAGCATCAAGAAAGGGACAGGGGTGGCCGGGGAGCTGTTTTTT. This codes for CASSIKKGTGVAGELFF.